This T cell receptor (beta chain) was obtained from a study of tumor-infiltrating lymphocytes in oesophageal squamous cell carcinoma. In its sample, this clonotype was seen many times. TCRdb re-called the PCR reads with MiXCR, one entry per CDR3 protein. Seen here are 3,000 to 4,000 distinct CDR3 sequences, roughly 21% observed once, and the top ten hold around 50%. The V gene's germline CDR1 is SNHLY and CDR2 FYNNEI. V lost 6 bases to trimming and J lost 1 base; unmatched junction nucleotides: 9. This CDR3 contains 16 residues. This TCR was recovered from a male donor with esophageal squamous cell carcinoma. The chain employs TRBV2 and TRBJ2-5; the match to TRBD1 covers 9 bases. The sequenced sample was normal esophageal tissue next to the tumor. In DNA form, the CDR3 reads TGTGCCAGCAGCCAAACAGGGGGCCCGGGCCAAGAGACCCAGTACTTC. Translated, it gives CASSQTGGPGQETQYF.